Presented here are 11 T cell receptor beta chains from one specimen sequenced in a study of read filtering for tumor transcriptome and immune sequencing. From approximately 430 ng of RNA, a library with molecular barcoded alpha/delta and beta/gamma adaptors was made. In TCRdb, the reads were re-called with MiXCR into one record per CDR3 protein. The table lists 62,000 or so distinct CDR3 sequences, 20% to 25% of them singletons, with 15% to 20% in the top ten. The source material was a population of CD138-negative cells sorted from bone marrow. The receptors shown here come from a donor over 35 with multiple myeloma.

This clonotype occurred many times. The chain joins TRBV9 to TRBJ2-3; 15 nucleotides line up with TRBD2. This CDR3 has 17 residues. Germline values: CDR1 SGDLS, CDR2 YYNGEE. V shed 4 bases, J shed 2 bases, and the junction held 5 bases outside the gene matches. The chain's CDR3 is CASSQGLAGGNTDTQYF. DNA of the CDR3: TGTGCCAGCAGCCAGGGACTAGCGGGAGGTAACACAGATACGCAGTATTTT.

Ten or more counts support this clonotype. V gene TRBV5-5 combines with J gene TRBJ2-2; 8 nucleotides align to TRBD2. Germline V CDR1 and CDR2: SGHKS, YYEKEE (reference sequence). The CDR3 has 16 residues. After removal of 2 bases from V and 6 bases from J, the junction contained 9 bases not matched to a gene. The CDR3 bases are TGTGCCAGCAGCTTTAGCGGGATGGAGTTGGCCGGGGAGCTGTTTTTT. Translated: CASSFSGMELAGELFF.

About this clonotype: This may come from a read error, since a much larger clone is one base off. This chain links TRBV20-1 with TRBJ2-5; possible D gene TRBD2, 6 bases. The CDR3 spans 13 residues. CDR1 DFQATT and CDR2 SNEGSKA come from the germline V gene (reference sequence). In DNA form, the CDR3 reads TGCAGTGCTAGACCTCCTGGCCGGGAGACCCAGAACTTC. It yields the protein CSARPPGRETQNF.

This chain joins TRBV30 and TRBJ2-1; 10 bases agree with TRBD1. This CDR3 comprises 14 residues. V was clipped by 3 bases and J by 7 bases; unmatched bases: 6. Germline V gene sequence: CDR1 GTSNPN, CDR2 SVGIG (reference sequence). The CDR3 is CAWRRQGARNEQFF. The CDR3 coding sequence is TGTGCCTGGAGGAGACAGGGGGCGCGGAATGAGCAGTTCTTC.

This clonotype came up many times. The CDR3 nucleotides are TGTGCCAGCAGTTTATCCCCAGGAGGCAGCGAGCAGTACTTC. Its translation is CASSLSPGGSEQYF. The chain recombines TRBV28 with TRBJ2-7; tentatively, D is TRBD2 (5 bases). The CDR3 consists of 14 residues. The V gene's germline CDR1 is MDHEN and CDR2 SYDVKM. Deletions cut 1 base from V and 6 bases from J, with 13 bases between.

Concerning this clonotype: Given a much more abundant clone one base away, this may be a read error. The V call is TRBV29-1, the J call TRBJ1-5; possible D gene TRBD1, 6 bases. This CDR3 contains 14 residues. Germline CDR1 reads SQVTM; CDR2 reads ANQGSEA. Trimming shortened V by 3 bases and J by 0 bases, and 9 bases separated the two germline ends. This CDR3 reads CSVEWGASNQPQHF. The CDR3 nucleotides read TGCAGCGTTGAGTGGGGGGCTAGCAATCAGCCCCAGCATTTT.

This clonotype was observed many times. Written as DNA, the CDR3 is TGCGCCAGCAGCAGAACAGGGGACTACGAGCAGTACTTC. Translated: CASSRTGDYEQYF. V and J are TRBV5-1 and TRBJ2-7, with 7 bases lining up with TRBD1. The CDR3 extends over 13 amino acids. Germline loops: CDR1 SGHRS, CDR2 YFSETQ. V lost 4 bases and J lost 3; bases outside the gene matches: 4.

This clonotype was detected many times. This chain uses TRBV11-2 with TRBJ2-3; a weak D match, TRBD2 (5 bases). Germline CDR1 SGHAT, CDR2 FQNNGV. This CDR3 has 13 residues. V lost 1 base, J lost 4 bases, and 6 bases lay in between. The CDR3 spells CASSLGAADTQYF. CDR3 nucleotide sequence: TGTGCCAGCAGCTTAGGAGCGGCAGATACGCAGTATTTT. The whole variable domain, remainder taken from reference TRBV11-2 and TRBJ2-3, is EAGVAQSPRYKIIEKRQSVAFWCNPISGHATLYWYQQILGQGPKLLIQFQNNGVVDDSQLPKDRFSAERLKGVDSTLKIQPAKLEDSAVYLCASSLGAADTQYFGPGTRLTVL.

This clonotype was observed many times. The chain uses TRBV3-1 and TRBJ2-3, with 12 bases matching TRBD2. Germline values: CDR1 LGHDT, CDR2 YNNKEL (reference sequence). The CDR3 is 17 amino acids. J was trimmed by 0 bases and V by 5 bases; bases with no gene match: 6. CDR3 sequence: CASSGRTSGESTDTQYF. The CDR3 DNA sequence: TGTGCCAGCAGCGGTCGGACTAGCGGGGAAAGCACAGATACGCAGTATTTT.

Concerning this clonotype: This may come from a read error, since a much larger clone is one base off. The rearrangement uses TRBV11-2 and TRBJ2-5, with D unresolved. Trimming stripped 1 base from V and 3 bases from J, with 12 bases between. This CDR3 comprises 15 residues. Germline V CDR1 and CDR2: SGHAT, FQNNGV. The CDR3, as DNA: TGTGCCAGCAGCTTAGGACCGGGCCTCGAAGAGACCCAGTACTTC. Amino acid sequence: CASSLGPGLEETQYF.

This clonotype is deemed medium-sized (0.01 to 0.1%). The J gene is TRBJ2-1, the V gene TRBV7-9; 14 bases align to TRBD2. Germline CDR1 is SEHNR and CDR2 is FQNEAQ (reference sequence). The trim removed 6 bases at V and 4 bases at J, leaving 8 bases unmatched. This CDR3 has 17 amino acids. CDR3 protein: CASRGLAGEGAYNEQFF. The DNA for the CDR3 is TGTGCCAGCAGGGGACTAGCGGGAGAGGGAGCTTACAATGAGCAGTTCTTC.